Listed below are T cell receptor beta chains from one sample, sequenced in a study of blood T cell repertoires in COVID-19. This table comes from immunoSEQ multiplex PCR, and its TCRdb copy is limited to in-frame clones, with some not included. Here the sample spans roughly 15,000 clones, 81% being singletons. The sequenced sample was peripheral blood. These receptors all come from a human donor in a cohort sampled during active COVID-19. Each CDR3 is given with its conserved first and last residue. Fields, in order: clone size, D gene, V gene, J gene, CDR3 protein, CDR3 DNA. A D gene is named only where the DNA matches it firmly. The size entry is marked missing in some rows and otherwise reads once, few, many or a size class.

clone_size: -
d_call: -
v_call: TRBV10-1
j_call: TRBJ2-3
cdr3_aa: CASSGETDTQYF
cdr3_nt: TGCGCCAGCAGCGGGGAGACAGATACGCAGTATTTT

clone_size: -
d_call: TRBD2
v_call: TRBV27
j_call: TRBJ2-7
cdr3_aa: CASSLGAGETYEQYF
cdr3_nt: TGTGCCAGCAGTTTAGGGGCGGGAGAAACATACGAGCAGTACTTC

clone_size: -
d_call: TRBD2
v_call: TRBV6-5
j_call: TRBJ2-5
cdr3_aa: CASSPGGQETQYF
cdr3_nt: TGTGCCAGCAGTCCGGGAGGGCAAGAGACCCAGTACTTC

clone_size: -
d_call: TRBD2
v_call: TRBV28
j_call: TRBJ2-1
cdr3_aa: CASSLGTSGSYNEQFF
cdr3_nt: TGTGCCAGCAGTTTAGGGACTAGCGGGTCCTACAATGAGCAGTTCTTC

clone_size: -
d_call: TRBD1
v_call: TRBV7-3
j_call: TRBJ2-2
cdr3_aa: CASKQGAGSGELFF
cdr3_nt: TGTGCCAGCAAACAGGGGGCAGGGTCCGGGGAGCTGTTTTTT

clone_size: -
d_call: -
v_call: TRBV18
j_call: TRBJ1-2
cdr3_aa: CASSPGTPNYGYTF
cdr3_nt: TGTGCCAGCTCACCAGGGACACCTAACTATGGCTACACCTTC

clone_size: -
d_call: TRBD1
v_call: TRBV6-5
j_call: TRBJ1-6
cdr3_aa: CASSWDRGNSPLHF
cdr3_nt: TGTGCCAGCAGCTGGGACAGGGGTAATTCACCCCTCCACTTT

clone_size: -
d_call: -
v_call: TRBV2
j_call: TRBJ2-7
cdr3_aa: CASRALVEQYF
cdr3_nt: TGTGCCAGCAGGGCATTGGTCGAGCAGTACTTC

clone_size: -
d_call: -
v_call: TRBV27
j_call: TRBJ1-2
cdr3_aa: CASTGSDRRDGYTF
cdr3_nt: TGTGCCAGCACGGGTAGCGACAGGAGAGATGGCTACACCTTC

clone_size: many
d_call: -
v_call: TRBV11-3
j_call: TRBJ2-1
cdr3_aa: CASRHITGSSYNEQFF
cdr3_nt: TGTGCCAGCAGGCATATTACGGGGAGCTCCTACAATGAGCAGTTCTTC

clone_size: -
d_call: -
v_call: TRBV4-1
j_call: TRBJ2-5
cdr3_aa: CASSQVARERETQYF
cdr3_nt: TGCGCCAGCAGCCAAGTGGCAAGGGAGCGCGAGACCCAGTACTTC

clone_size: -
d_call: -
v_call: TRBV18
j_call: TRBJ1-5
cdr3_aa: CASSPGGGRSNQPQHF
cdr3_nt: TGTGCCAGCTCGCCCGGGGGGGGGCGTAGCAATCAGCCCCAGCATTTT

clone_size: -
d_call: -
v_call: TRBV28
j_call: TRBJ1-2
cdr3_aa: CASRFQMAYGYTF
cdr3_nt: TGTGCCAGCAGATTTCAGATGGCTTATGGCTACACCTTC

clone_size: -
d_call: -
v_call: TRBV7-6
j_call: TRBJ2-7
cdr3_aa: CASSYGGGTSYEQYF
cdr3_nt: TGTGCCAGCAGCTACGGGGGAGGAACTTCCTACGAGCAGTACTTC

clone_size: -
d_call: TRBD2
v_call: TRBV6-1
j_call: TRBJ2-7
cdr3_aa: CASSEAGGGTYEQYF
cdr3_nt: TGTGCCAGCAGTGAAGCTGGGGGGGGTACCTACGAGCAGTACTTC

clone_size: -
d_call: TRBD1
v_call: TRBV5-1
j_call: TRBJ2-7
cdr3_aa: CASSRNRGPQWYEQYF
cdr3_nt: TGCGCCAGCAGTCGCAATAGGGGGCCCCAGTGGTACGAGCAGTACTTC

clone_size: -
d_call: -
v_call: TRBV9
j_call: TRBJ2-7
cdr3_aa: CASSVEDSSYEQYF
cdr3_nt: TGTGCCAGCAGCGTAGAAGATAGCTCATACGAGCAGTACTTC

clone_size: -
d_call: -
v_call: TRBV6-2/TRBV6-3
j_call: TRBJ1-1
cdr3_aa: CASSSPGRAIEAFF
cdr3_nt: TGTGCCAGCAGTTCCCCGGGAAGAGCCATTGAAGCTTTCTTT

clone_size: once
d_call: TRBD1
v_call: TRBV11-2
j_call: TRBJ1-6
cdr3_aa: CASSPSGTGVSPLHF
cdr3_nt: TGTGCCAGCAGCCCGTCCGGGACAGGGGTCTCACCCCTCCACTTT

clone_size: once
d_call: TRBD2
v_call: TRBV28
j_call: TRBJ2-1
cdr3_aa: CASSLPTSGIRNEQFF
cdr3_nt: TGTGCCAGCAGTTTACCGACTAGCGGGATTCGGAATGAGCAGTTCTTC

clone_size: -
d_call: TRBD2
v_call: TRBV6-5
j_call: TRBJ2-7
cdr3_aa: CASIPLTRGGEQYF
cdr3_nt: TGTGCCAGCATCCCCCTCACTCGGGGGGGCGAGCAGTACTTC

clone_size: once
d_call: -
v_call: TRBV11-2
j_call: TRBJ2-7
cdr3_aa: CASSLGASDYEQYF
cdr3_nt: TGTGCCAGCAGCTTAGGAGCCTCCGACTACGAGCAGTACTTC

clone_size: once
d_call: -
v_call: TRBV3-1/TRBV3-2
j_call: TRBJ2-5
cdr3_aa: CASSYLSGTQYF
cdr3_nt: TGTGCCAGCAGTTACCTCAGCGGGACCCAGTACTTC

clone_size: -
d_call: TRBD1
v_call: TRBV28
j_call: TRBJ2-7
cdr3_aa: CASSLGQTYEQYF
cdr3_nt: TGTGCCAGCAGTTTGGGACAGACCTACGAGCAGTACTTC

clone_size: -
d_call: TRBD1
v_call: TRBV5-6
j_call: TRBJ1-1
cdr3_aa: CASSLESLDRPNTEAFF
cdr3_nt: TGTGCCAGCAGCTTGGAATCTCTGGACAGGCCAAACACTGAAGCTTTCTTT

clone_size: -
d_call: TRBD2
v_call: TRBV7-2
j_call: TRBJ2-5
cdr3_aa: CASSLGGGFQETQYF
cdr3_nt: TGTGCCAGCAGCTTAGGGGGAGGGTTCCAAGAGACCCAGTACTTC

clone_size: -
d_call: -
v_call: TRBV7-3
j_call: TRBJ1-1
cdr3_aa: CASSAGHKMNTEAFF
cdr3_nt: TGTGCCAGCAGCGCCGGACATAAAATGAACACTGAAGCTTTCTTT

clone_size: -
d_call: -
v_call: TRBV21-1
j_call: TRBJ2-1
cdr3_aa: CASSSGRRTSVNKGVSYNEQFF
cdr3_nt: TGTGCCAGCAGCTCTGGAAGGCGGACTAGCGTCAACAAGGGAGTCTCCTACAATGAGCAGTTCTTC

clone_size: -
d_call: -
v_call: TRBV5-4
j_call: TRBJ2-6
cdr3_aa: CASSLGGGGANVLTF
cdr3_nt: TGTGCCAGCAGCTTGGGGGGCGGAGGGGCCAACGTCCTGACTTTC

clone_size: -
d_call: -
v_call: TRBV12-3/TRBV12-4
j_call: TRBJ2-1
cdr3_aa: CASATRGNEQFF
cdr3_nt: TGTGCCAGCGCCACTCGGGGCAATGAGCAGTTCTTC

clone_size: -
d_call: TRBD1
v_call: TRBV24-1
j_call: TRBJ2-2
cdr3_aa: CATSDPPGQGSTGELFF
cdr3_nt: TGTGCCACCAGTGATCCACCGGGACAGGGCTCCACCGGGGAGCTGTTTTTT

clone_size: few
d_call: -
v_call: TRBV19
j_call: TRBJ2-7
cdr3_aa: CASSYSSLDSYEQYF
cdr3_nt: TGTGCCAGTAGTTATTCATCACTTGATTCCTACGAGCAGTACTTC

clone_size: -
d_call: -
v_call: TRBV6-5
j_call: TRBJ1-5
cdr3_aa: CASSYGGAGQPQHF
cdr3_nt: TGTGCCAGCAGTTACGGGGGGGCGGGTCAGCCCCAGCATTTT

clone_size: -
d_call: -
v_call: TRBV7-9
j_call: TRBJ2-3
cdr3_aa: CATTNTDTQYF
cdr3_nt: TGTGCCACCACTAACACAGATACGCAGTATTTT

clone_size: -
d_call: -
v_call: TRBV27
j_call: TRBJ1-1
cdr3_aa: CASKPGGNTEAFF
cdr3_nt: TGTGCCAGCAAACCCGGAGGGAACACTGAAGCTTTCTTT

clone_size: -
d_call: TRBD2
v_call: TRBV6-5
j_call: TRBJ2-7
cdr3_aa: CASRRDYGAYEQYF
cdr3_nt: TGTGCCAGCAGAAGGGACTATGGGGCCTACGAGCAGTACTTC

clone_size: -
d_call: TRBD2
v_call: TRBV7-3
j_call: TRBJ2-1
cdr3_aa: CASSLTLLAGNNEQFF
cdr3_nt: TGTGCCAGCAGCTTAACTCTACTAGCGGGTAACAATGAGCAGTTCTTC

clone_size: -
d_call: TRBD2
v_call: TRBV6-2/TRBV6-3
j_call: TRBJ2-1
cdr3_aa: CASSLLAAASGNEQFF
cdr3_nt: TGTGCCAGCAGCCTACTAGCGGCCGCGAGCGGCAATGAGCAGTTCTTC

clone_size: -
d_call: -
v_call: TRBV2
j_call: TRBJ2-7
cdr3_aa: CASKNYYEQYF
cdr3_nt: TGTGCCAGCAAAAACTACTACGAGCAGTACTTC

clone_size: -
d_call: TRBD1
v_call: TRBV13
j_call: TRBJ2-1
cdr3_aa: CASSLGQGAYNEQFF
cdr3_nt: TGTGCCAGCAGCCTCGGACAGGGCGCCTACAATGAGCAGTTCTTC

clone_size: -
d_call: -
v_call: TRBV18
j_call: TRBJ1-2
cdr3_aa: CASSPQSDYGYTF
cdr3_nt: TGTGCCAGCTCACCACAGTCAGACTATGGCTACACCTTC

clone_size: -
d_call: TRBD1
v_call: TRBV13
j_call: TRBJ2-7
cdr3_aa: CASSDGQGPNEQYF
cdr3_nt: TGTGCCAGCAGCGATGGACAGGGGCCCAACGAGCAGTACTTC

clone_size: -
d_call: -
v_call: TRBV9
j_call: TRBJ1-4
cdr3_aa: CASSAEIATNEKLFF
cdr3_nt: TGTGCCAGCAGCGCGGAGATTGCAACTAATGAAAAACTGTTTTTT

clone_size: -
d_call: -
v_call: TRBV5-1
j_call: TRBJ2-7
cdr3_aa: CASSLASAASSYEQYF
cdr3_nt: TGCGCCAGCAGCTTGGCCAGCGCTGCGAGCTCCTACGAGCAGTACTTC

clone_size: once
d_call: TRBD2
v_call: TRBV9
j_call: TRBJ2-3
cdr3_aa: CASSVGGLAGGADTQYF
cdr3_nt: TGTGCCAGCAGCGTAGGAGGCCTAGCGGGAGGCGCAGATACGCAGTATTTT